This TCR beta chain emerged from a study of T-cell memory formation after mild COVID-19. Each CDR3 protein gets one entry after TCRdb re-called the 5' RACE reads with MiXCR. This table holds roughly 300,000 distinct CDR3 sequences, approximately 8% found once. Concerning this clonotype itself: What it binds is not known. The junction departs from the called germline gene at one end, perhaps through a read error.

Study results and caveats: A second wave expanding day 15 to 37 was CD4+-biased; contracting clones were balanced. Some responding clones appeared in pre-infection memory, suggesting cross-reactive memory joined.

Per germline, CDR1 SGHTA and CDR2 FQGNSA. CDR3 size: 11 residues. Sequencing was done on a sample of PBMCs or a T cell subset sorted from them (not recorded which). The sequence derives from a man younger than 30 who had mild COVID-19 (a few samples of this study predate the infection). Cell type and time point are not known. The rearrangement joins TRBV7-2 to TRBJ2-1, with unresolved D. CDR3 protein: CASGLVGEQFF. The DNA of the CDR3 is TGTGCCAGCGGCTTAGTTGGAGAGCAGTTCTTC.